What follows is one T cell receptor beta chain and its context. Its specificity is unknown. The data were obtained in a study of blood T cells in healthy people across ages. Study-level findings and limits: Any changes in expanded clonotypes were possibly confounded, as donor CMV status remained unknown. TCR beta diversity was tightly associated with the proportion of naive T cells.

Healthy Caucasian individuals from Russia aged roughly 6 to 90 were enrolled as donors. CDR3 length equals 14 residues. CDR1 is GTSNPN and CDR2 is SVGIG in the germline V gene (reference sequence). The V and J ends lost 2 bases and 3 bases respectively, with 10 bases between them. Combining a sample-barcoded 5' primer with a J-beta primer mix, a second PCR ran for about 7 to 12 cycles. Each cDNA molecule carried a tag from a template-switch adaptor that contained 12 random nucleotides. Each CDR3 protein gets one entry after TCRdb re-called the 5' RACE reads with MiXCR. The sample has around 1.5 million distinct CDR3 sequences, around 35% seen once; the top ten hold about 11%.

The sample taken for sequencing was blood. This rearrangement joins TRBV30 to TRBJ2-2; no clear D. The clonotype originates from a woman younger than 45 in good health. The CDR3 nucleotides are TGTGCCTGGAGTTTTAGTAGATACACCGGGGAGCTGTTTTTT. This codes for CAWSFSRYTGELFF. Variable domain in full (rest from reference TRBV30 and TRBJ2-2): SQTIHQWPATLVQPVGSPLSLECTVEGTSNPNLYWYRQAAGRGLQLLFYSVGIGQISSEVPQNLSASRPQDRQFILSSKKLLLSDSGFYLCAWSFSRYTGELFFGEGSRLTVL.